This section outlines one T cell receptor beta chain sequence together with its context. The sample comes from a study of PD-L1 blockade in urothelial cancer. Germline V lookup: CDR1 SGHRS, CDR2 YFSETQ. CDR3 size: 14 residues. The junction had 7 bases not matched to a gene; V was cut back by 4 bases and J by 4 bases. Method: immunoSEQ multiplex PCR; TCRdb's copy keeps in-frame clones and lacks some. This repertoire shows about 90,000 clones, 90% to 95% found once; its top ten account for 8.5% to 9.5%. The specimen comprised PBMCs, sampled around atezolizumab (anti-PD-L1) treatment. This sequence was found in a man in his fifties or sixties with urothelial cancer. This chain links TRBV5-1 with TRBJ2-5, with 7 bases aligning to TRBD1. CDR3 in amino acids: CASSQIAGGETQYF. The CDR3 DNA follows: TGCGCCAGCAGCCAGATAGCAGGGGGAGAGACCCAGTACTTC. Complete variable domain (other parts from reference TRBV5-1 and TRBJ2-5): KAGVTQTPRYLIKTRGQQVTLSCSPISGHRSVSWYQQTPGQGLQFLFEYFSETQRNKGNFPGRFSGRQFSNSRSEMNVSTLELGDSALYLCASSQIAGGETQYFGPGTRLLVL.